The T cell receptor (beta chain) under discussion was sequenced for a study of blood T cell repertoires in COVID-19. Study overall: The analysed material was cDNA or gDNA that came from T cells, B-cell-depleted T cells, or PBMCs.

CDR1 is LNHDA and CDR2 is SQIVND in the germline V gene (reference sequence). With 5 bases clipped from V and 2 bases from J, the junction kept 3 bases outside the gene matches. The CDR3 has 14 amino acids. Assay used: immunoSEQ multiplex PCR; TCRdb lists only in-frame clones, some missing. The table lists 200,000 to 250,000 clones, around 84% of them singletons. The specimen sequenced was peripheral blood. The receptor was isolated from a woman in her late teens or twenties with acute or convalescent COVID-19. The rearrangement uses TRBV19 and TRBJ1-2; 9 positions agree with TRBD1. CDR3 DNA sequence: TGTGCCAGTAGTGGACAGGGGTGGAACTATGGCTACACCTTC. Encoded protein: CASSGQGWNYGYTF.